The 5 T cell receptor beta chains below all came from one sample that was sequenced in a study of read filtering for tumor transcriptome and immune sequencing. The library was built from roughly 400 ng RNA with molecular barcoded adaptors for alpha/delta and beta/gamma chains. TCRdb re-called the reads with MiXCR, one entry per CDR3 protein. The sample records 30,000 to 40,000 distinct CDR3 sequences, approximately 15% being singletons. Sequenced input: a population of CD138-negative cells sorted from bone marrow. Source of these receptors: a donor at least 40 years old with multiple myeloma.

This clonotype was counted at least ten times. This chain uses TRBV20-1 with TRBJ1-5, with 9 bases matching TRBD1. The CDR3 has 14 residues. Unmatched junction bases numbered 4, after V lost 5 bases and J lost 2 bases. Germline V CDR1 and CDR2: DFQATT, SNEGSKA (reference sequence). The CDR3 loop is CSARQGVGNQPQHF. Written as DNA, the CDR3 is TGCAGTGCTCGACAGGGGGTGGGCAATCAGCCCCAGCATTTT.

Turning to this clonotype: A read error is possible here, since a much larger clone lies one base away. This chain uses TRBV12-3 or TRBV12-4 with TRBJ1-5; the D gene is possibly TRBD1 (6 bases). The CDR3 totals 13 residues. CDR3 sequence: CACSNRVEQPQHF. Here the CDR3 DNA reads TGTGCCTGCAGCAACAGGGTTGAGCAGCCCCAGCATTTT.

This clonotype was seen ten or more times. One end of the junction varies from germline; a read error may be responsible. The V call is TRBV5-1, the J call TRBJ2-1; D could derive from TRBD1 or TRBD2 (6 bases each). This CDR3 is built from 14 residues. Germline V gives CDR1 SGHRS, CDR2 YFSETQ. The CDR3, as DNA: TGCGCCAGCAGTTTGGGGGGCCCCTACAATGAGCAGTTCTTC. Amino acids: CASSLGGPYNEQFF.

This clonotype occurred many times. This rearrangement joins TRBV7-9 to TRBJ2-1, with 12 bases that match TRBD2. The germline V gene encodes CDR1 SEHNR and CDR2 FQNEAQ (reference sequence). This CDR3 is 15 amino acids long. With V trimmed by 5 bases and J by 9 bases, 8 bases remained unmatched. The CDR3 DNA is TGTGCCAGCAGCACCTCTAGCGGGGGGGCTGGTGAGCAGTTCTTC. This encodes CASSTSSGGAGEQFF. The full variable domain, its missing parts supplied by reference TRBV7-9 and TRBJ2-1, is DTGVSQNPRHKITKRGQNVTFRCDPISEHNRLYWYRQTLGQGPEFLTYFQNEAQLEKSRLLSDRFSAERPKGSFSTLEIQRTEQGDSAMYLCASSTSSGGAGEQFFGPGTRLTVL.

This clonotype occurred a few times. The chain combines TRBV12-3 or TRBV12-4 with TRBJ2-1; 10 nucleotides align to TRBD2. The V gene end was trimmed by 5 bases and the J gene end by 3 bases; junction bases not matched to a gene: 10. The CDR3 has 17 residues. The CDR3 spells CASSTNGLAENYNEQFF. CDR3 nucleotide sequence: TGTGCCAGCAGTACAAACGGACTAGCGGAGAACTACAATGAGCAGTTCTTC.